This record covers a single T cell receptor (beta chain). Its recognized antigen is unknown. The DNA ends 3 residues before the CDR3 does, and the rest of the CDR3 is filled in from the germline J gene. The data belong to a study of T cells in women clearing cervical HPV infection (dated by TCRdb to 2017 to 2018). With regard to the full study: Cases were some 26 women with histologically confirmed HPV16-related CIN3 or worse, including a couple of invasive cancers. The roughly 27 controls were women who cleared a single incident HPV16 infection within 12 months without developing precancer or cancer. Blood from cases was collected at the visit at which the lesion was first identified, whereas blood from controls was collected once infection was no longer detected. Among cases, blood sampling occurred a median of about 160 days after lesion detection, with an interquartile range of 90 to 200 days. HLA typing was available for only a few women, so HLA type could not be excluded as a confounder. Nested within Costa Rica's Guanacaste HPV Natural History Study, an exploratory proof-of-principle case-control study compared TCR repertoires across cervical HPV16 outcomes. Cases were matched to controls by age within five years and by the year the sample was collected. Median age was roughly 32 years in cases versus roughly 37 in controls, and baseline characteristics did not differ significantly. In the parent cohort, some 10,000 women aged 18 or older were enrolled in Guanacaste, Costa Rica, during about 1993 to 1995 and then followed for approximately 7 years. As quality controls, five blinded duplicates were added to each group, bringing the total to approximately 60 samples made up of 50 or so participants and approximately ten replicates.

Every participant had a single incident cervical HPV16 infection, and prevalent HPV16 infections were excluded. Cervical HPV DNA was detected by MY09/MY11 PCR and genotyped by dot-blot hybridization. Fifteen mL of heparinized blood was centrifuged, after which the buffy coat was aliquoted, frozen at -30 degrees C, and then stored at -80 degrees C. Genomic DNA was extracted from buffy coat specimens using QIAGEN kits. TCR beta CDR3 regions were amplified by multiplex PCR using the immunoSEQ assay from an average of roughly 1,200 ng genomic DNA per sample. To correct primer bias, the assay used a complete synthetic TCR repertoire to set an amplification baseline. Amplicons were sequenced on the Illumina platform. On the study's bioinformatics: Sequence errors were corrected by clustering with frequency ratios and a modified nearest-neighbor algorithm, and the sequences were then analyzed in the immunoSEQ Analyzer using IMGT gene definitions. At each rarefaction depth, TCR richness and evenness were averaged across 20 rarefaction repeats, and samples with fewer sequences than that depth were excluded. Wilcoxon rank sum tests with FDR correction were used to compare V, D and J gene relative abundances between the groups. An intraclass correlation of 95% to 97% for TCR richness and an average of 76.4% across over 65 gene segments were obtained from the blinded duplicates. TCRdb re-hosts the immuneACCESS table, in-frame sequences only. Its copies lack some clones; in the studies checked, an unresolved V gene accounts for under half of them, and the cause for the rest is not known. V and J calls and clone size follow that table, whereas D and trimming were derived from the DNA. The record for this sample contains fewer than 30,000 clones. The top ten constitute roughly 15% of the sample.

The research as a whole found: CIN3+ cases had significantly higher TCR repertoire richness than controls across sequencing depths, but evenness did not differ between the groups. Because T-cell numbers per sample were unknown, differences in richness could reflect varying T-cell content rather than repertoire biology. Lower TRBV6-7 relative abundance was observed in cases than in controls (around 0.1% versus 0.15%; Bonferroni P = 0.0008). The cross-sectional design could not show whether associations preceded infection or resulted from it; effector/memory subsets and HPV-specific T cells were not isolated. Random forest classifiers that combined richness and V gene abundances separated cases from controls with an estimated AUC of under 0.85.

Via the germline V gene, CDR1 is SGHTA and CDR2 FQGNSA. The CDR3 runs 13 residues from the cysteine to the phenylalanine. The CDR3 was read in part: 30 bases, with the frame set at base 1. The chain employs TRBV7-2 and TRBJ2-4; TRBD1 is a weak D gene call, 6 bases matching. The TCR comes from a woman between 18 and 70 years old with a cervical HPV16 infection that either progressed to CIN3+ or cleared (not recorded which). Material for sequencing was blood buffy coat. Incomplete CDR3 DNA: TGTGCCAGCAGCTTTGACAGGAATCAGCCT. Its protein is CASSFDRNQP. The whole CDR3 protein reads CASSFDRNQPQYF.